The 20 T cell receptor beta chains presented below share a single source sample, sequenced in a study of blood T cell repertoires in COVID-19. TCRdb keeps only in-frame clones here, not all; method: immunoSEQ multiplex PCR. The table lists roughly 150,000 clones, around 90% of them singletons. The sequencing sample was made of peripheral blood. The source of these receptors is a man aged 60 to 75 with acute or convalescent COVID-19.

This chain connects TRBV20-1 to TRBJ2-7, with D possibly matching TRBD1 (6 bases). Germline CDR1 is DFQATT and CDR2 is SNEGSKA (reference sequence). The CDR3 has 11 residues. CDR3 sequence: CISRGSYEQYF. The CDR3 DNA follows: TGCATCTCCAGGGGCTCCTACGAGCAGTACTTC.

J is TRBJ1-4 and V is TRBV2, with D perhaps TRBD1 (5 bases). Trimming took 6 bases from V and 2 from J, leaving 7 bases between them. The CDR3 sequence is 13 residues long. Germline CDR1 and CDR2: SNHLY and FYNNEI. The CDR3 region has the DNA TGTGCCAGCAGAGGGGATACTAATGAAAAACTGTTTTTT. It translates to CASRGDTNEKLFF.

The chain has TRBV9 and TRBJ2-2; the D is unclear. Germline lookup yields CDR1 SGDLS and CDR2 YYNGEE. CDR3 length: 16 amino acids. The V gene lost 0 bases and the J gene lost 0 bases, with 9 bases spanning the gap. The CDR3 is CASSVESGTNTGELFF. The CDR3 coding sequence is TGTGCCAGCAGCGTAGAGTCAGGAACGAACACCGGGGAGCTGTTTTTT.

This rearrangement joins TRBV19 to TRBJ1-1; a possible D gene is TRBD1 (6 bases). Germline V CDR1 and CDR2: LNHDA, SQIVND (reference sequence). CDR3 length equals 15 residues. Trimming cost V 4 bases and J 4 bases, with 16 bases left between them. CDR3 loop: CASSTPQGLVTEAFF. In DNA form, the CDR3 reads TGTGCCAGTAGTACGCCACAGGGACTAGTCACTGAAGCTTTCTTT.

The rearrangement uses TRBV18 and TRBJ2-5; 7 positions agree with TRBD2. Germline V gene lookup returns CDR1 KGHSH and CDR2 LQKENI. The CDR3 consists of 14 residues. V lost 2 bases, J lost 3 bases, and 3 bases stayed unmatched. The CDR3: CASSPVSGEETQYF. The CDR3 DNA follows: TGTGCCAGCTCACCAGTAAGCGGGGAAGAGACCCAGTACTTC.

The V call is TRBV19, the J call TRBJ1-6, with a weak D call TRBD1 (5 bases). The CDR3 runs 15 residues. V was trimmed by 4 bases and J by 1 base, leaving 8 bases between them. Germline V gene data show CDR1 as LNHDA and CDR2 as SQIVND (reference sequence). The DNA for the CDR3 is TGTGCCAGTAGTACAGGGTCATCCTATAATTCACCCCTCCACTTT. It translates to CASSTGSSYNSPLHF. Supplemented by reference TRBV19 and TRBJ1-6, the full variable domain reads DGGITQSPKYLFRKEGQNVTLSCEQNLNHDAMYWYRQDPGQGLRLIYYSQIVNDFQKGDIAEGYSVSREKKESFPLTVTSAQKNPTAFYLCASSTGSSYNSPLHFGNGTRLTVT.

V is TRBV30 and J is TRBJ1-1, with 7 bases identical to TRBD1. V shed 3 bases and J 2 bases; nucleotides not matched to a gene: 9. The CDR3 spans 15 residues. From germline, CDR1 is GTSNPN and CDR2 SVGIG (reference sequence). DNA for the CDR3: TGTGCCTGGAGCGGGTGGGGGACAGCTAACACTGAAGCTTTCTTT. Encoded protein: CAWSGWGTANTEAFF.

A single count supports this clone. The chain joins TRBV27 to TRBJ1-2; D is possibly TRBD1 (5 bases). Germline CDR1 reads MNHEY; CDR2 reads SMNVEV (reference sequence). The germline V and J ends were trimmed by 2 bases and 8 bases, with 12 bases remaining between them. The CDR3 length is 13 residues. The CDR3 DNA reads as TGTGCCAGCAGTTTAATTCCGGACATAGGCTACACCTTC. Amino acids: CASSLIPDIGYTF.

V is TRBV7-2 and J is TRBJ1-3; 7 positions agree with TRBD1. The CDR3 contains 15 residues. V lost 1 base, J lost 4 bases, and 4 bases stayed unmatched. Germline assignment: CDR1 SGHTA and CDR2 FQGNSA. CDR3 in amino acids: CASSLVPGQGNTIYF. The CDR3, as DNA: TGTGCCAGCAGCTTAGTCCCGGGACAGGGAAACACCATATATTTT.

The chain has TRBV2 and TRBJ2-2; D gene ambiguous. V shed 3 bases and J shed 3 bases, with 5 bases lying between them. The CDR3 has 13 residues. The germline CDR1 and CDR2 sequences are SNHLY and FYNNEI. The CDR3 DNA sequence: TGTGCCAGCAGTGAGGAGTACACCGGGGAGCTGTTTTTT. Protein sequence: CASSEEYTGELFF.

The rearrangement joins TRBV19 to TRBJ1-2; 7 bases align to TRBD1. The germline gives CDR1 LNHDA, CDR2 SQIVND (reference sequence). CDR3 length: 16 amino acids. V dropped 8 bases and J dropped 1; count of bases not matched to a gene: 13. In DNA form, the CDR3 reads TGTGCCAGTGGAGGGACAGAAAGGTTCGGTAACTATGGCTACACCTTC. Amino acid sequence: CASGGTERFGNYGYTF.

This clone was counted ten times or more. The chain uses TRBV3-1 (or the pseudogene TRBV3-2) and TRBJ1-6, with 9 bases lining up with TRBD1. Per germline, CDR1 LGHDT and CDR2 YNNKEL (reference sequence). The junction had 6 bases not matched to a gene; V was cut back by 0 bases and J by 9 bases. The CDR3 has 16 residues. CDR3 residues: CASSQDRGQGTSPLHF. The CDR3 DNA follows: TGTGCCAGCAGCCAAGATAGAGGACAGGGGACTTCACCCCTCCACTTT.

V gene TRBV15 combines with J gene TRBJ2-1; 7 bases agree with TRBD2. CDR1 and CDR2 from the germline V gene are LNHNV and YYDKDF (reference sequence). The CDR3 is 13 residues long. V shed 5 bases, J shed 15 bases, and the junction held 13 bases outside the gene matches. In DNA, the CDR3 is TGTGCCACCAGCCCCCGAGGAGTAGCGGGCCGGTTCTTC. Its translation is CATSPRGVAGRFF.

The genes are TRBV6-5 and TRBJ2-1; D call uncertain. V shed 0 bases and J shed 8 bases, with 11 bases lying between them. CDR1 and CDR2 from the germline V gene are MNHEY and SVGAGI. The CDR3 runs 14 residues. CDR3 coding DNA: TGTGCCAGCAGTTACTCAAGCGCCACCGATGAGCAGTTCTTC. Translated: CASSYSSATDEQFF.

The V gene is TRBV7-2, the J gene TRBJ2-3, with TRBD2 matching 8 bases. V dropped 0 bases and J dropped 6; count of bases not matched to a gene: 11. Germline-derived CDR1 and CDR2 are SGHTA and FQGNSA. This CDR3 has 17 residues. The CDR3: CASSLATIRGGGDTQYF. CDR3 nucleotide sequence: TGTGCCAGCAGCTTAGCCACAATACGGGGGGGCGGGGATACGCAGTATTTT.

V usage is TRBV6-2 or TRBV6-3 and J usage is TRBJ1-1; tentative D call: TRBD1 (6 bases). From germline, CDR1 is MNHEY and CDR2 SVGEGT. The CDR3 has 14 residues. Trimming stripped 2 bases from V and 8 bases from J, with 15 bases between. The CDR3 spells CASSYPGTRREAFF. The CDR3 DNA reads as TGTGCCAGCAGTTACCCAGGGACAAGGAGAGAAGCTTTCTTT.

The V and J genes are TRBV11-2 and TRBJ1-1; a weak D match, TRBD1 (6 bases). Germline V CDR1 and CDR2: SGHAT, FQNNGV. The length of the CDR3 is 16 residues. V shed 0 bases and J shed 0 bases, with 11 bases lying between them. CDR3 DNA: TGTGCCAGCAGCTTAGACAGACAGGTATTGAACACTGAAGCTTTCTTT. Protein sequence: CASSLDRQVLNTEAFF.

The chain combines TRBV20-1 with TRBJ1-1; no definite D call. V was trimmed by 6 bases and J by 1 base, leaving 6 bases between them. Germline V gene lookup returns CDR1 DFQATT and CDR2 SNEGSKA (reference sequence). The CDR3 runs 11 residues. The CDR3 reads CSANTNTEAFF. CDR3 DNA: TGCAGTGCAAACACGAACACTGAAGCTTTCTTT.

This clone has more than one count but fewer than ten. The chain combines TRBV5-8 with TRBJ2-3, with 9 positions matching TRBD1. Germline trimming cut 4 bases from V and 1 base from J; bases unmatched to any gene: 13. Germline-derived CDR1 and CDR2 are SGHTS and YDEGEE. This CDR3 spans 18 amino acids. The CDR3 here is CASSRDRVFEGGTDTQYF. The DNA of the CDR3 is TGTGCCAGCAGCCGGGACAGGGTATTCGAAGGTGGCACAGATACGCAGTATTTT. Drawing the rest from reference TRBV5-8 and TRBJ2-3, the complete variable domain is EAGVTQSPTHLIKTRGQQATLRCSPISGHTSVYWYQQALGLGLQFLLWYDEGEERNRGNFPPRFSGRQFPNYSSELNVNALELEDSALYLCASSRDRVFEGGTDTQYFGPGTRLTVL.

The rearrangement uses TRBV15 and TRBJ1-4; D call uncertain. Deletions cut 2 bases from V and 0 bases from J, with 4 bases between. Germline V gene data show CDR1 as LNHNV and CDR2 as YYDKDF (reference sequence). CDR3 size: 14 residues. The CDR3, as DNA: TGTGCCACCAGCAGACGGGCAACTAATGAAAAACTGTTTTTT. Protein sequence: CATSRRATNEKLFF.